The rows below give T cell receptor beta chains drawn from one sample of a study of blood T cell repertoires in COVID-19. Generated by immunoSEQ multiplex PCR, the TCRdb table keeps only in-frame clones and is missing some. This table holds some 250,000 clones, approximately 86% found once. The sample was peripheral blood. The source is a human donor in a cohort sampled during active COVID-19. Both conserved end residues are part of each CDR3. D genes are given only for firm matches. Not every row has a clone size; where given, it reads once, few, many or a size class.

clone size,V gene,J gene,D gene,CDR3 DNA,CDR3 protein
.,TRBV13,TRBJ1-6,.,TGTGCCAGCAGCTTGGGAGGTTTCCTATCACCCCTCCACTTT,CASSLGGFLSPLHF
.,TRBV27,TRBJ1-4,.,TGTGCCAGCAGTTTCCGACCAGGGTCAGAGTGGGAAAAACTGTTTTTT,CASSFRPGSEWEKLFF
.,TRBV4-1,TRBJ2-7,.,TGCGCCAGCAGCCACCAGACTAGAAGCGAGCAGTACTTC,CASSHQTRSEQYF
.,TRBV5-1,TRBJ2-3,TRBD2,TGCGCCAGCAGCTTAAGTTTGGCGGGAGGGGAAGCTACGCAGTATTTT,CASSLSLAGGEATQYF
.,TRBV4-1,TRBJ1-2,TRBD1,TGCGCCAGCAGCCAACCGGGACAGGGCCTAACTAACTATGGCTACACCTTC,CASSQPGQGLTNYGYTF
.,TRBV7-9,TRBJ2-7,.,TGTGCCAGCAGCTCCACTCTCGAGCAGTACTTC,CASSSTLEQYF
.,TRBV6-1,TRBJ1-3,TRBD1,TGTGCCAGCAGTGAAGCGGGGACAGGGGTTTACTCTGGAAACACCATATATTTT,CASSEAGTGVYSGNTIYF
.,TRBV5-1,TRBJ1-4,.,TGCGCCAGCAGCCGATCCCAGGGTGAAAAACTGTTTTTT,CASSRSQGEKLFF
.,TRBV9,TRBJ2-3,.,TGTGCCAGCAGCGTGGTCGAGCGCCACACAGATACGCAGTATTTT,CASSVVERHTDTQYF
.,TRBV7-9,TRBJ2-5,.,TGTGCCAGCAGCTTAGCCCAGGGGGACTTGGAAACCCAGTACTTC,CASSLAQGDLETQYF
.,TRBV3-1/TRBV3-2,TRBJ2-5,.,TGTGCCAGCAGCCAAGATTGGAGAAGCCAAGAGACCCAGTACTTC,CASSQDWRSQETQYF
.,TRBV6-2/TRBV6-3,TRBJ2-3,TRBD2,TGTGCCAGCAGCCAATCCGGGACTAGCCTCCCAGATACGCAGTATTTT,CASSQSGTSLPDTQYF
.,TRBV6-5,TRBJ1-3,.,TGTGCCAGCAGTCCCCGGAGCTCCTCTGGAAACACCATATATTTT,CASSPRSSSGNTIYF
.,TRBV5-8,TRBJ2-5,TRBD1,TGTGCCAGCAGCCGCACACTACAGGGGAAGGCAAACCAAGAGACCCAGTACTTC,CASSRTLQGKANQETQYF
.,TRBV7-2,TRBJ1-1,.,TGTGCCAGCAGCTTAGGGTTCGGGCAGGGAAACACTGAAGCTTTCTTT,CASSLGFGQGNTEAFF
.,TRBV7-2,TRBJ2-7,.,TGTGCCAGCAGCTTAGTGGCGGCCTCCTACGAGCAGTACTTC,CASSLVAASYEQYF
once,TRBV4-3,TRBJ1-4,TRBD1,TGCGCCAGCAGCCAAGGGGACAGAGATAATGAAAAACTGTTTTTT,CASSQGDRDNEKLFF
.,TRBV27,TRBJ1-6,TRBD1,TGTGCCAGCAGTTTATTGGGCCCGACAGGGGCTAATTCACCCCTCCACTTT,CASSLLGPTGANSPLHF
.,TRBV5-6,TRBJ1-2,.,TGTGCCAGCAGCCTCACTGCGGGGGCATATGGCTACACCTTC,CASSLTAGAYGYTF
.,TRBV19,TRBJ1-2,.,TGTGCCAGTAGTAACCCACGGACAGCTGTCTATGGCTACACCTTC,CASSNPRTAVYGYTF
.,TRBV7-2,TRBJ2-3,TRBD2,TGTGCCAGCAGCTTACGCGGCGGGAGTGACACAGATACGCAGTATTTT,CASSLRGGSDTDTQYF
few,TRBV5-1,TRBJ2-7,.,TGCGCCAGCAGCTTGAACGGCGGCTACGAGCAGTACTTC,CASSLNGGYEQYF
.,TRBV4-3,TRBJ2-2,.,TGCGCCAGCAGCCAAGTTCCAGGGGTGAACACCGGGGAGCTGTTTTTT,CASSQVPGVNTGELFF
.,TRBV3-1/TRBV3-2,TRBJ1-5,.,TGTGCCAGCAGCCAAGATCTAGGTCACCCGAATCAGCCCCAGCATTTT,CASSQDLGHPNQPQHF
.,TRBV7-3,TRBJ2-5,TRBD1,TGTGCCAGCAGCCCTCAGGGGGCACGAGAGACCCAGTACTTC,CASSPQGARETQYF
few,TRBV4-3,TRBJ1-1,.,TGCGCCAGCAGCCGCAGGGATAACACTGAAGCTTTCTTT,CASSRRDNTEAFF
few,TRBV6-2/TRBV6-3,TRBJ1-1,.,TGTGCCAGCAGCCTGACGGAGACGGGCACTGAAGCTTTCTTT,CASSLTETGTEAFF
.,TRBV19,TRBJ2-3,.,TGTGCCAGTACCTCCATACTAAGCACAGATACGCAGTATTTT,CASTSILSTDTQYF
.,TRBV7-6,TRBJ2-2,TRBD2,TGTGCCAGCAGCTTAGAGGTGGGACTACCGAACACCGGGGAGCTGTTTTTT,CASSLEVGLPNTGELFF
once,TRBV11-1,TRBJ2-7,TRBD1,TGTGCCAGCACCTCGGGACAGGGTACCTACGAGCAGTACTTC,CASTSGQGTYEQYF
once,TRBV4-3,TRBJ2-3,.,TGCGCCAGCAGCCAACACGGGAGTCGGGGCACAGATACGCAGTATTTT,CASSQHGSRGTDTQYF
few,TRBV27,TRBJ2-3,TRBD2,TGTGCCAGCAGTTTATCGAGGGCTAGCGGGGGGGATACGCAGTATTTT,CASSLSRASGGDTQYF
.,TRBV12-3/TRBV12-4,TRBJ1-2,.,TGTGCCAGCAGGCCCAGGGTTGGCTATGGCTACACCTTC,CASRPRVGYGYTF
.,TRBV5-8,TRBJ1-2,.,TGTGCCAGCAGCTGGCGGACAGCGTCCGGCTACACCTTC,CASSWRTASGYTF
.,TRBV5-1,TRBJ2-3,TRBD2,TGCGCCAGCAGCTCATTGACTAGCGGGAGCACAGATACGCAGTATTTT,CASSSLTSGSTDTQYF
.,TRBV29-1,TRBJ1-4,.,TGCAGCGTTAGAGACACAACTAATGAAAAACTGTTTTTT,CSVRDTTNEKLFF
.,TRBV6-2/TRBV6-3,TRBJ1-2,TRBD1,TGTGCCAGCAGCACCGACAGGGAAATTGGGTATGGCTACACCTTC,CASSTDREIGYGYTF
once,TRBV13,TRBJ2-7,TRBD2,TGTGCCAGCAGCTTAGCCTTACTAGCGGGAGAGGAGCAGTACTTC,CASSLALLAGEEQYF
.,TRBV7-2,TRBJ1-2,TRBD1,TGTGCCAGCAGCCGGGCAGGGGGCTTCTTTGGCTACACCTTC,CASSRAGGFFGYTF
.,TRBV28,TRBJ2-7,TRBD2,TGTGCCAGCACCCCCCAGGGAGGGTTCGAGCAGTACTTC,CASTPQGGFEQYF
.,TRBV6-5,TRBJ1-1,.,TGTGCCAGCAGTCGGGGGGAGAACACTGAAGCTTTCTTT,CASSRGENTEAFF
.,TRBV6-2/TRBV6-3,TRBJ2-7,.,TGTGCCAGCAGTTGGGGCCGCTACGAGCAGTACTTC,CASSWGRYEQYF
once,TRBV7-8,TRBJ2-3,.,TGTGCCAGCAGCTTAATCCCAGGGGGGACAGATACGCAGTATTTT,CASSLIPGGTDTQYF
.,TRBV5-4,TRBJ2-5,TRBD2,TGTGCCAGCACCTTTCGCAGGACTAGCGGGAGTGTTGAGACCCAGTACTTC,CASTFRRTSGSVETQYF
.,TRBV6-5,TRBJ1-4,.,TGTGCCAGCAATTCCGGGGTGGGGGCGAATGAAAAACTGTTTTTT,CASNSGVGANEKLFF
.,TRBV5-6,TRBJ2-5,TRBD1,TGTGCCAGCAGCTTACAGGGGGCGAAAAAGACCCAGTACTTC,CASSLQGAKKTQYF
once,TRBV27,TRBJ2-7,.,TGTGCCAGCAGCCCCCGGGCTCTGGGACACTACGAGCAGTACTTC,CASSPRALGHYEQYF
.,TRBV7-3,TRBJ1-3,.,TGTGCCAGCAGCGCGGACAGCTCTGGAAACACCATATATTTT,CASSADSSGNTIYF
.,TRBV7-2,TRBJ1-2,.,TGTGCCAGCAGCTTAGTTTCGGACAGCAACTATGGCTACACCTTC,CASSLVSDSNYGYTF
once,TRBV29-1,TRBJ1-3,.,TGCAGCGCCTCGTCTGGAAACACCATATATTTT,CSASSGNTIYF